This TCR beta chain was found in a study of blood T cell repertoires in COVID-19. Background on the study: Collection of acute and convalescent COVID-19 samples took place in the United States, Italy and Spain. In each case, the material was cDNA or gDNA derived from T cells, B-cell-depleted T cells, or PBMCs.

Source study methods: Reference gene primer amplification yielded estimated nucleated cell counts. The method was immunoSEQ multiplex PCR; TCRdb's version includes in-frame clones alone and lacks a portion of them. The V and J calls and clone size were taken over from that table, and D and trimming were inferred from the DNA. Of 200,000 to 300,000 clones listed, about four fifths were seen once; the top ten hold 8.9%. Germline CDR1 SGHRS, CDR2 YFSETQ. The V gene end was trimmed by 4 bases and the J gene end by 2 bases; junction bases not matched to a gene: 6. The CDR3 is 14 residues long. The receptor was isolated from a man at least 80 years old with acute or convalescent COVID-19. The sample consisted of peripheral blood. The chain couples TRBV5-1 to TRBJ2-7, with 7 bases lining up with TRBD2. The CDR3 region has the DNA TGCGCCAGCAGCCCTACTAGCGTGACCTACGAGCAGTACTTC. Protein: CASSPTSVTYEQYF. The full variable domain, completed using reference TRBV5-1 and TRBJ2-7, is KAGVTQTPRYLIKTRGQQVTLSCSPISGHRSVSWYQQTPGQGLQFLFEYFSETQRNKGNFPGRFSGRQFSNSRSEMNVSTLELGDSALYLCASSPTSVTYEQYFGPGTRLTVT.